This T cell receptor (beta chain) stems from a study of T cells after yellow fever vaccination. The CDR3 length is 15 residues. CDR1 is ENHRY and CDR2 is SYGVKD in the germline V gene. Trimming removed 3 bases from V and 5 bases from J, with 16 bases in between. In this sample, this clonotype turned up many times. TCRdb reprocessed the 5' RACE reads via MiXCR and lists one record per CDR3 protein. The sample has about 58,000 distinct CDR3 sequences; about 5.6% are singletons. The chain uses TRBV10-3 and TRBJ1-1; perhaps TRBD1 as D (5 bases). Sequencing used PBMCs, either bulk or a sorted T-cell subset (CD4+, CD8+, memory, or dextramer-sorted; not recorded which), obtained on the day of the yellow fever booster vaccination. The receptor's source is a man in his late teens or twenties who received the YFV17D yellow fever vaccine. The CDR3 sequence: CAISDAGLGGTEAFF. CDR3 nucleotides: TGTGCCATCAGTGACGCAGGCTTGGGGGGGACTGAAGCTTTCTTT.